The subject of this entry is one TCR beta chain. This sample was taken from a study of blood T cell repertoires in COVID-19. The overall study: Sites across the United States, Italy and Spain contributed samples from acute and convalescent COVID-19.

Per the original methods: Amplification from reference gene primers served as the basis for estimated nucleated cell counts. Profiled with immunoSEQ multiplex PCR; TCRdb holds only in-frame clones, not every one. V, J and clone size are those of that table, while D and trimming were read from the DNA. The sample includes 200,000 to 300,000 clones, less than 90% of them seen just once. The CDR3 has 17 residues. Looked up from germline, CDR1 is ENHRY and CDR2 is SYGVKD. V was trimmed by 0 bases and J by 2 bases, leaving 14 bases between them. The sequenced sample was peripheral blood. This receptor was taken from a man aged 55 to 70 with acute or convalescent COVID-19. V usage is TRBV10-3 and J usage is TRBJ2-1; TRBD2 is a possible D gene (5 bases). CDR3 DNA sequence: TGTGCCATCAGTGAGTCCGGGGTAGCGTTAACCTACAATGAGCAGTTCTTC. Amino acid sequence: CAISESGVALTYNEQFF.